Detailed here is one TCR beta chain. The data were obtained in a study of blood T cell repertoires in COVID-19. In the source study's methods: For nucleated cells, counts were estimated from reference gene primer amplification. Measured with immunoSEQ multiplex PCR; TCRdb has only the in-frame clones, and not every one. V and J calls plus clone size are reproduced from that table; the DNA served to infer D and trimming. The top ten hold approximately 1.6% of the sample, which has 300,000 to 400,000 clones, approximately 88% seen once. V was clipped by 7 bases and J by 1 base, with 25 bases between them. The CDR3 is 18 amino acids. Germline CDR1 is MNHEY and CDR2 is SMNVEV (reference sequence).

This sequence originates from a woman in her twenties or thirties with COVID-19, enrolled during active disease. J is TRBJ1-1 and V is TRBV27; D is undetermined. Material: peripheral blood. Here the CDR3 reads CASTSNARRPTGNTEAFF. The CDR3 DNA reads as TGTGCCAGCACTTCCAATGCGAGACGCCCGACGGGGAACACTGAAGCTTTCTTT.